One sample yielded the 14 T cell receptor beta chains listed below, sequenced in a study of cytomegalovirus exposure and HLA in healthy donors. Primers: 60 Vbeta forward and 13 Jbeta reverse. TCRdb keeps only in-frame clones here, not all; method: immunoSEQ multiplex PCR. The sample lists roughly 120,000 clones, 77% occurring once. The sample was PBMCs. The receptor source for this set is a woman aged 35 to 49 in good health and CMV-seropositive.

This CDR3 is CATSPRGADTQYF. In nucleotides, the CDR3 is TGTGCCACCAGCCCCCGGGGGGCAGATACGCAGTATTTT. The V and J genes are TRBV15 and TRBJ2-3; 7 positions match TRBD2. Germline lookup yields CDR1 LNHNV and CDR2 YYDKDF (reference sequence). This CDR3 is built from 13 residues. The J segment lost 4 bases and the V segment lost 5 bases, leaving 3 bases of the junction unmatched.

This clone occurred once. J is TRBJ2-7 and V is TRBV2, with TRBD2 matching 8 bases. This CDR3 has 15 residues. From germline, CDR1 is SNHLY and CDR2 FYNNEI. The V and J ends lost 6 bases and 0 bases, in that order; junction bases with no gene match: 7. The CDR3 DNA reads as TGTGCCAGCAGCCTCACTAGCGGTGCCTCCTACGAGCAGTACTTC. It codes for CASSLTSGASYEQYF.

The rearrangement joins TRBV5-5 to TRBJ1-2, with unresolved D. The V end lost 0 bases, the J end lost 0 bases, and 9 bases lay between the germline ends. The germline V gene has CDR1 SGHKS and CDR2 YYEKEE (reference sequence). CDR3 size: 15 residues. The DNA for the CDR3 is TGTGCCAGCAGCTTGGAGGTACGGGCTAACTATGGCTACACCTTC. As protein: CASSLEVRANYGYTF.

The rearrangement uses TRBV30 and TRBJ1-2, with TRBD1 matching 9 bases. Unmatched junction bases numbered 5, after V lost 3 bases and J lost 6 bases. Germline CDR1 is GTSNPN and CDR2 is SVGIG (reference sequence). The CDR3 has 13 amino acids. CDR3 DNA sequence: TGTGCCTGGAGGGGGGACAGGGTGGATGGCTACACCTTC. Residues: CAWRGDRVDGYTF.

The V call is TRBV5-6, the J call TRBJ2-6; 9 nucleotides align to TRBD1. Germline CDR1 SGHDT, CDR2 YYEEEE. J gave up 8 bases and V 4 bases, and 7 bases lay outside the gene matches. This CDR3 is built from 15 residues. DNA of the CDR3: TGTGCCAGCAGCCTGCGGGACAGGGTGACCAACGTCCTGACTTTC. It yields the protein CASSLRDRVTNVLTF.

The chain recombines TRBV27 with TRBJ1-1; 8 bases fit TRBD1. From germline, CDR1 is MNHEY and CDR2 SMNVEV (reference sequence). This CDR3 comprises 14 residues. V lost 4 bases, J lost 4 bases, and 5 bases stayed unmatched. The CDR3 DNA follows: TGTGCCAGCAGTTCGGACAGGGAGACCACTGAAGCTTTCTTT. Protein sequence: CASSSDRETTEAFF.

V usage is TRBV4-1 and J usage is TRBJ2-1; TRBD2 matches at 11 bases. The CDR3 totals 15 residues. The ends lost 4 bases at V and 6 bases at J; junction bases unmatched: 5. Germline CDR1 is MGHRA and CDR2 is YSYEKL. Here the CDR3 DNA reads TGCGCCAGCAGCCGAACTAGCGGGAGTTTCAATGAGCAGTTCTTC. Translation: CASSRTSGSFNEQFF.

The chain recombines TRBV5-4 with TRBJ2-7; 7 bases agree with TRBD1. The germline V gene encodes CDR1 SGHNT and CDR2 YYREEE (reference sequence). Trimming cost V 0 bases and J 7 bases; bases outside gene matches: 1. The CDR3 extends over 12 amino acids. CDR3 amino acids: CASSLAQGEQYF. The CDR3 DNA follows: TGTGCCAGCAGCTTGGCACAGGGGGAGCAGTACTTC.

This clone was observed a handful of times. This chain uses TRBV19 with TRBJ1-2; 8 bases match TRBD1. Germline-derived CDR1 and CDR2 are LNHDA and SQIVND (reference sequence). This CDR3 contains 14 residues. J gave up 5 bases and V 5 bases, and 7 bases lay outside the gene matches. CDR3 DNA: TGTGCCAGTAGTCTGATGGACAGGGCGTATGGCTACACCTTC. Protein product: CASSLMDRAYGYTF.

This clone turned up a few times. This sequence joins TRBV5-4 and TRBJ2-2, with 7 bases that match TRBD2. Germline V CDR1 and CDR2: SGHNT, YYREEE (reference sequence). The CDR3 has 17 residues. V lost 5 bases, J lost 6 bases, and 16 bases stayed unmatched. CDR3 sequence: CASSLTSAHRGAGELFF. CDR3 DNA sequence: TGTGCCAGCAGTCTAACTAGCGCCCACCGGGGTGCCGGGGAGCTGTTTTTT.

This chain connects TRBV6-1 to TRBJ1-2, with 8 nucleotides matching TRBD1. The germline V gene encodes CDR1 MNHNS and CDR2 SASEGT. The ends lost 5 bases at V and 4 bases at J; junction bases unmatched: 6. The CDR3 totals 14 residues. In DNA form, the CDR3 reads TGTGCCAGCAGTAAGGACAGGGAGGCCTATGGCTACACCTTC. This translates into CASSKDREAYGYTF.

CDR3 residues: CASSPQETQYF. CDR3 DNA: TGTGCCAGCAGTCCGCAAGAGACCCAGTACTTC. The chain couples TRBV6-1 to TRBJ2-5; no clear D. V was clipped by 5 bases and J by 2 bases, with 3 bases between them. The CDR3 is 11 residues long. Germline V lookup: CDR1 MNHNS, CDR2 SASEGT.

V gene TRBV28 combines with J gene TRBJ1-4; a possible D gene is TRBD1 (5 bases). The CDR3 runs to 16 residues. The V end was cut by 8 bases, the J end by 8 bases, with 24 bases between. Per germline, CDR1 MDHEN and CDR2 SYDVKM. The CDR3 loop reads CASGAPGLPGGEKLFF. In DNA, the CDR3 is TGTGCCAGCGGTGCTCCGGGACTCCCTGGGGGGGAAAAACTGTTTTTT.

V and J are TRBV5-1 and TRBJ2-2; TRBD1 is a possible D gene (6 bases). The CDR3 spans 15 residues. Trimming shortened V by 7 bases and J by 1 base, and 14 bases separated the two germline ends. The germline V gene encodes CDR1 SGHRS and CDR2 YFSETQ. The CDR3 loop reads CASSPGHLNTGELFF. CDR3 DNA sequence: TGCGCCAGCTCCCCGGGACACCTGAACACCGGGGAGCTGTTTTTT.